This T cell receptor (beta chain) is from a study of blood T cell repertoires in COVID-19. Across the whole study: T cells, B-cell-depleted T cells, or PBMCs provided the cDNA or gDNA that served as material.

The CDR3 has 15 amino acids. Germline lookup yields CDR1 SGHNT and CDR2 YYREEE (reference sequence). On this clone itself: One end of the junction is discordant with germline, which a read error may explain.

Sequencing used immunoSEQ multiplex PCR; TCRdb keeps in-frame clones, though not all of them. The table records about 250,000 clones, about 84% of them present only once. The TCR was taken from a woman aged 80 or over with COVID-19, enrolled during active disease. The J gene is TRBJ1-1, the V gene TRBV5-4, with D unresolved. Sequenced: peripheral blood. The CDR3 sequence is CASTPEPTVNSEAFF. CDR3 bases: TGTGCCAGCACCCCGGAACCAACAGTGAACTCTGAAGCTTTCTTT.